This T cell receptor (beta chain) was recovered during a study of T cells after posttransplantation cyclophosphamide. Peripheral blood was collected from the related graft donor on the marrow donation day. A remark on this clone: Its antigen is currently unknown.

Sequencing used immunoSEQ multiplex PCR; TCRdb keeps in-frame clones, though not all of them. Counted here are around 20,000 clones, 75% to 90% occurring once; the ten biggest clones make up 7.5% to 9.5%. Findings and limits, study-wide: Later post-transplant blood repertoires were often dominated by donor CD8+ memory clones. Blood and skin or GI T cell repertoires showed limited TRB overlap. Recipient CMV seropositivity and CMV reactivation strongly tracked TRB clonality.

The germline V gene has CDR1 MGHRA and CDR2 YSYEKL. The ends were cut back, 4 bases at V and 9 bases at J, with 13 bases in the middle. This CDR3 is 14 amino acids long. This chain links TRBV4-1 with TRBJ1-6; D is uncertain. The receptor comes from a man in his thirties or forties in good health and a related stem cell transplant donor. Input material: memory CD4+ T cells sorted from blood. The CDR3: CASSPMEGGSPLHF. DNA of the CDR3: TGCGCCAGCAGCCCCATGGAGGGAGGTTCACCCCTCCACTTT.